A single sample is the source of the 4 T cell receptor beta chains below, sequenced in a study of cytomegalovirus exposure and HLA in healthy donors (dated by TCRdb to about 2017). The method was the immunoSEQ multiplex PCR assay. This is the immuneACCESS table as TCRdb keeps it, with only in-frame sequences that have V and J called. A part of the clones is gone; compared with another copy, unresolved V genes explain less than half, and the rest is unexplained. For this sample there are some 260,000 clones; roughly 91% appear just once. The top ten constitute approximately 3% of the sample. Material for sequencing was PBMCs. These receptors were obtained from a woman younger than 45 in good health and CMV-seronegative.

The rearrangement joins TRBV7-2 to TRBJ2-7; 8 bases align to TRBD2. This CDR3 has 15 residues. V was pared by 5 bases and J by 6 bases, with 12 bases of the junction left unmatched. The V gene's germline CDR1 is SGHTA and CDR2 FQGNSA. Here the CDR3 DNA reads TGTGCCAGCAGCCTCCGGACTAGCAATTCTCGCGAGCAGTACTTC. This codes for CASSLRTSNSREQYF.

The CDR3 sequence is CASTPSGQGYGYTF. The CDR3 region has the DNA TGTGCCAGCACCCCGTCGGGACAGGGCTATGGCTACACCTTC. This sequence joins TRBV6-5 and TRBJ1-2, with 9 bases aligning to TRBD1. V shed 7 bases and J 4 bases; nucleotides not matched to a gene: 7. The length of the CDR3 is 14 residues. CDR1 and CDR2 from the germline V gene are MNHEY and SVGAGI.

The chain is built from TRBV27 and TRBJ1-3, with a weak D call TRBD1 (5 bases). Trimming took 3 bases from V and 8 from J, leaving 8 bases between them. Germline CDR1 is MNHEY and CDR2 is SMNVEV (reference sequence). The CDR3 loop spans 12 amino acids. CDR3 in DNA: TGTGCCAGCAGTTTGGGGGGAGACACCATATATTTT. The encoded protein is CASSLGGDTIYF.

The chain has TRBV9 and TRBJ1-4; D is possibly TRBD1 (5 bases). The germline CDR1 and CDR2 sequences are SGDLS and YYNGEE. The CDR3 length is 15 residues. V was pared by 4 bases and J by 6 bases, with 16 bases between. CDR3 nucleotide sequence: TGTGCCAGCAGCTCCCGGGGGGGTAGAGATGAAAAACTGTTTTTT. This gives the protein CASSSRGGRDEKLFF.